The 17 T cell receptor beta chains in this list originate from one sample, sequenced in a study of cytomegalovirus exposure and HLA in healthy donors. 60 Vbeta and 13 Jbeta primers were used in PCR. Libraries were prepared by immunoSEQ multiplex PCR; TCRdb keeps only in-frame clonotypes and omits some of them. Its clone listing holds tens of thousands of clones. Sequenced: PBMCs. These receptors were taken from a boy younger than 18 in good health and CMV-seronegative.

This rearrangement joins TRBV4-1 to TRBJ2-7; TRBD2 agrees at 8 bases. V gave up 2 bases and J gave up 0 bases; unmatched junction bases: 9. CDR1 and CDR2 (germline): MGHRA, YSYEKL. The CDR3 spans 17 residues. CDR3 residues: CASSQRHLAGSSYEQYF. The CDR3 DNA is TGCGCCAGCAGCCAAAGGCATCTAGCGGGCAGCTCCTACGAGCAGTACTTC.

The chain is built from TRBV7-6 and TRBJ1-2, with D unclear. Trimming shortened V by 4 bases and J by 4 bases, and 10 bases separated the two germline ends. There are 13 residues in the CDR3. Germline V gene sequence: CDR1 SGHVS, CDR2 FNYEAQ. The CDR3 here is CASSYTRGYGYTF. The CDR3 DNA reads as TGTGCCAGCAGCTATACGCGGGGCTATGGCTACACCTTC.

The CDR3 DNA follows: TGTGCCAGCAACGCCTACACAGATACGCAGTATTTT. This translates into CASNAYTDTQYF. The V and J genes are TRBV6-1 and TRBJ2-3; D remains ambiguous. There are 12 residues in the CDR3. The V end was cut by 7 bases, the J end by 2 bases, with 7 bases between. Germline V gives CDR1 MNHNS, CDR2 SASEGT.

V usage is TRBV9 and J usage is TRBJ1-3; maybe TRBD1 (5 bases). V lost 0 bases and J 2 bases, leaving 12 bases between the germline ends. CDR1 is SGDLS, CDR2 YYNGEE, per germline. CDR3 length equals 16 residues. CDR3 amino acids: CASSVVQGATGNTIYF. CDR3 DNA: TGTGCCAGCAGCGTAGTTCAAGGGGCGACTGGAAACACCATATATTTT.

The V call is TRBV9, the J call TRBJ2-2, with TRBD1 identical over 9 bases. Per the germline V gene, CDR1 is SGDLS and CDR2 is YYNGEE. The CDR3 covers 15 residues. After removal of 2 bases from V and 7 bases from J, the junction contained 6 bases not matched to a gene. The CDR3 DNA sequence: TGTGCCAGCAGCGTCCAGGGACAGGGCGTCGGGGAGCTGTTTTTT. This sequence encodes CASSVQGQGVGELFF.

CDR3 region: CASARDRFNEKLFF. Written as DNA, the CDR3 is TGTGCCAGCGCACGGGACAGGTTTAATGAAAAACTGTTTTTT. The V call is TRBV27, the J call TRBJ1-4; 8 bases are shared with TRBD1. Germline CDR1 is MNHEY and CDR2 is SMNVEV (reference sequence). The CDR3 is made up of 14 amino acids. The junction had 6 bases not matched to a gene; V was cut back by 8 bases and J by 4 bases.

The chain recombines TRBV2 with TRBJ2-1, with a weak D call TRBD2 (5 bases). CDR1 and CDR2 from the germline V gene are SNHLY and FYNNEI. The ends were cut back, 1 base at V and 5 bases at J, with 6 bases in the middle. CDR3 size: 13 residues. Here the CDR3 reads CASSEERNNEQFF. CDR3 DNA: TGTGCCAGCAGTGAAGAGCGGAACAATGAGCAGTTCTTC.

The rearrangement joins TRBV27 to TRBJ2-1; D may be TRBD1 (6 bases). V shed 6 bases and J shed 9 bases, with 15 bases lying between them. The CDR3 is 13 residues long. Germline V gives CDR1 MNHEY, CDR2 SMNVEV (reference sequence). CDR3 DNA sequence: TGTGCCAGCAGCTCCCCGATACAGGGTGAGCAGTTCTTC. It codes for CASSSPIQGEQFF.

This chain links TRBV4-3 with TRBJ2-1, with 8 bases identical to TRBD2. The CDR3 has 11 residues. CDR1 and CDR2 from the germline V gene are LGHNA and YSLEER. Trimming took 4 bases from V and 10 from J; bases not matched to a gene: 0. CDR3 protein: CASSPGGEQFF. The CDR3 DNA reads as TGCGCCAGCAGCCCGGGGGGGGAGCAGTTCTTC.

This CDR3 reads CASSTRPGTSGNYEQYF. In DNA, the CDR3 is TGTGCCAGTAGTACACGACCCGGGACTAGCGGCAACTACGAGCAGTACTTC. The J gene is TRBJ2-7, the V gene TRBV19; 11 bases agree with TRBD2. Germline CDR1 is LNHDA and CDR2 is SQIVND (reference sequence). The CDR3 sequence is 17 residues long. The V segment lost 4 bases and the J segment 3 bases; nucleotides outside the gene matches: 11. The full variable domain, its missing parts supplied by reference TRBV19 and TRBJ2-7, is DGGITQSPKYLFRKEGQNVTLSCEQNLNHDAMYWYRQDPGQGLRLIYYSQIVNDFQKGDIAEGYSVSREKKESFPLTVTSAQKNPTAFYLCASSTRPGTSGNYEQYFGPGTRLTVT.

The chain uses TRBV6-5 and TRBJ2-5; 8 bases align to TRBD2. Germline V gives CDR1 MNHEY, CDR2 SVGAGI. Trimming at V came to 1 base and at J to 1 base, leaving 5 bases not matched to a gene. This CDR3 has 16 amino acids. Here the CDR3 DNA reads TGTGCCAGCAGTTACTGGGGTAGCGGGGCCCAAGAGACCCAGTACTTC. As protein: CASSYWGSGAQETQYF.

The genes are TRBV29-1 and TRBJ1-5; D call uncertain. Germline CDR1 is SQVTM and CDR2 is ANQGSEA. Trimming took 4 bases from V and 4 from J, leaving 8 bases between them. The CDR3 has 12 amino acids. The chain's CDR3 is CSVVAGNQPQHF. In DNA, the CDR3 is TGCAGCGTTGTGGCAGGTAATCAGCCCCAGCATTTT.

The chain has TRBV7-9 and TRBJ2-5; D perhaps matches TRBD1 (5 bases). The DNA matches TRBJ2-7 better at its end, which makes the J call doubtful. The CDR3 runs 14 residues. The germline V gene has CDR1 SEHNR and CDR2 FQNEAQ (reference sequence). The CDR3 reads CASSLDSLLGEQYF. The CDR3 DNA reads TGTGCCAGCAGCCTTGACAGTCTGCTGGGCGAGCAGTACTTC.

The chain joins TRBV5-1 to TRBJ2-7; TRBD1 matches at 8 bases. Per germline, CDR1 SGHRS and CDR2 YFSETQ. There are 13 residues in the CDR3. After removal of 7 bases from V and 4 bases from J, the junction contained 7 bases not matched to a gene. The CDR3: CASGPTGAYEQYF. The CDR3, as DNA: TGCGCCAGCGGTCCGACAGGGGCTTACGAGCAGTACTTC.

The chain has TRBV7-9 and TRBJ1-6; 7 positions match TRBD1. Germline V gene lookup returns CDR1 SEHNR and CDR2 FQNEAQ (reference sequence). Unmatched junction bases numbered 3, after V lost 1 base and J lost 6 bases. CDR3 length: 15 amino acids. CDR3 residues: CASSLEQGSNSPLHF. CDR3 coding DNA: TGTGCCAGCAGCTTAGAACAGGGGAGTAATTCACCCCTCCACTTT.

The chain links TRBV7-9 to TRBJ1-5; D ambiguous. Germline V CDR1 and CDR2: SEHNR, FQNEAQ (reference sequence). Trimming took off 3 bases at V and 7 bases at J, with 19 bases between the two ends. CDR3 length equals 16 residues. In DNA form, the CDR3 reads TGTGCCAGCAGCTTGGGAGACACGGGTGTCGGGCAGCCCCAGCATTTT. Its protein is CASSLGDTGVGQPQHF.

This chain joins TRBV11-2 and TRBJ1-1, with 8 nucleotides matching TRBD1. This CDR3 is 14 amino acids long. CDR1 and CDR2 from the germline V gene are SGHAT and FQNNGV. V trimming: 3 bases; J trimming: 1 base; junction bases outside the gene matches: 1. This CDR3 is CASSFDRGNTEAFF. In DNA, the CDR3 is TGTGCCAGCAGCTTCGACAGGGGGAACACTGAAGCTTTCTTT.